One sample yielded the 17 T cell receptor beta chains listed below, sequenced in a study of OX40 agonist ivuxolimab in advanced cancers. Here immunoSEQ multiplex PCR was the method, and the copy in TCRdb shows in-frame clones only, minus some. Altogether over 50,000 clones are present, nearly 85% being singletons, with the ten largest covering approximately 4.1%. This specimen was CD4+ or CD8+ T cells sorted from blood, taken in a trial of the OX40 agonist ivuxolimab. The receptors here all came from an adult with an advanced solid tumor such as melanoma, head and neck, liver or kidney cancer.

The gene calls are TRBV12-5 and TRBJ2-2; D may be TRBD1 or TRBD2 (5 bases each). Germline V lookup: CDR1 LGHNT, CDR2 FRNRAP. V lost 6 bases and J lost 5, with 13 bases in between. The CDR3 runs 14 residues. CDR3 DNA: TGTGCTAGTGGAACCGGGGCCCAGACCGGGGAGCTGTTTTTT. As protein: CASGTGAQTGELFF.

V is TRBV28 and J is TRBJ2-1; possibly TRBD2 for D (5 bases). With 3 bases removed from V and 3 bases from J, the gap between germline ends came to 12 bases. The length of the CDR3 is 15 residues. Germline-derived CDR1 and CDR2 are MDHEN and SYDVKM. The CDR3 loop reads CASSLAGSLYNEQFF. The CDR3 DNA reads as TGTGCCAGCAGTTTGGCGGGTAGTCTCTACAATGAGCAGTTCTTC. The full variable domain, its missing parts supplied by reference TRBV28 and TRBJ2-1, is DVKVTQSSRYLVKRTGEKVFLECVQDMDHENMFWYRQDPGLGLRLIYFSYDVKMKEKGDIPEGYSVSREKKERFSLILESASTNQTSMYLCASSLAGSLYNEQFFGPGTRLTVL.

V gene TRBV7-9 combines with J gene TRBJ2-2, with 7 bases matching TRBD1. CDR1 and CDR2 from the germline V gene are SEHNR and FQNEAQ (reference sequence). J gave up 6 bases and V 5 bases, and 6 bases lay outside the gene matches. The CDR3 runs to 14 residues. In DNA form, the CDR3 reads TGTGCCAGCAGCCGGGACAGCTCCTCCGGGGAGCTGTTTTTT. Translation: CASSRDSSSGELFF.

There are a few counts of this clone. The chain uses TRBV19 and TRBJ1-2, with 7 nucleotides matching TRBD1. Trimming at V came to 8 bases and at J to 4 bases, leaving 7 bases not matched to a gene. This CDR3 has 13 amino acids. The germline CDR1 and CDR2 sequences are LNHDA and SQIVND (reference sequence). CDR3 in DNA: TGTGCCAGTTCCGGACAGGCCGCCTATGGCTACACCTTC. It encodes CASSGQAAYGYTF. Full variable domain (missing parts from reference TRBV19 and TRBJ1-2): DGGITQSPKYLFRKEGQNVTLSCEQNLNHDAMYWYRQDPGQGLRLIYYSQIVNDFQKGDIAEGYSVSREKKESFPLTVTSAQKNPTAFYLCASSGQAAYGYTFGSGTRLTVV.

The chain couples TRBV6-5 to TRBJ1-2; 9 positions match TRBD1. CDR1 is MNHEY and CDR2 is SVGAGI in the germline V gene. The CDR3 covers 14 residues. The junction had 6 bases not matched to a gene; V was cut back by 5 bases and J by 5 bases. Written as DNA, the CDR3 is TGTGCCAGCAGTCCGGGACAGGGCTCTTATGGCTACACCTTC. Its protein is CASSPGQGSYGYTF.

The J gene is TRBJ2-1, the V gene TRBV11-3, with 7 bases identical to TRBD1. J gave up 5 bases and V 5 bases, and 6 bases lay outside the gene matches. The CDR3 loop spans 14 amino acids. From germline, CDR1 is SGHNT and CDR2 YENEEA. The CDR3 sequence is CASSPGQIHNEQFF. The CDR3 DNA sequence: TGTGCCAGCAGCCCGGGACAGATCCACAATGAGCAGTTCTTC.

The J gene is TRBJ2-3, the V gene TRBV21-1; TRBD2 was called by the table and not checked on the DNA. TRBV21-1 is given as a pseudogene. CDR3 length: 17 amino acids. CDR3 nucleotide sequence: TGTGCCAGCAGCCCCCGGCAGACTAGCGGGGGGGAGGATACGCAGTATTTT. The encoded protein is CASSPRQTSGGEDTQYF.

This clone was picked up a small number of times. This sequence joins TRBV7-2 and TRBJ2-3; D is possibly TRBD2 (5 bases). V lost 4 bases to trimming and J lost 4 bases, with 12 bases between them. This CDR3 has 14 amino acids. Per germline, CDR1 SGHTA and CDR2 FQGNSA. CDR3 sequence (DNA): TGTGCCAGCAGCTCGAGGACTGCCGCAGATACGCAGTATTTT. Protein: CASSSRTAADTQYF.

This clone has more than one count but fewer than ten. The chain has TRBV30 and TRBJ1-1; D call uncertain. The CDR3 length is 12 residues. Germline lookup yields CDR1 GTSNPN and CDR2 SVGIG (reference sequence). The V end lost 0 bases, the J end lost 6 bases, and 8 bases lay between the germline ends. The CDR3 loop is CAWSVGEAEAFF. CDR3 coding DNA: TGTGCCTGGAGTGTTGGGGAGGCTGAAGCTTTCTTT.

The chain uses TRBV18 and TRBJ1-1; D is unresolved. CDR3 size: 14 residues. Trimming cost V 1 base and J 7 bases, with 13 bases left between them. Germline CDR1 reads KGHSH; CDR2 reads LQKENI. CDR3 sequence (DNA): TGTGCCAGCTCACCACTGATTAAAACAGATGAAGCTTTCTTT. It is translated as CASSPLIKTDEAFF.

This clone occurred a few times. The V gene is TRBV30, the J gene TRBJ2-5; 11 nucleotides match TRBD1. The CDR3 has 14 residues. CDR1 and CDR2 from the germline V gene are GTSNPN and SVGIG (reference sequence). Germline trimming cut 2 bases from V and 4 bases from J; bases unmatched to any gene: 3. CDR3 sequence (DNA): TGTGCCTGGAGTATCGGGACAGGGGGAGAGACCCAGTACTTC. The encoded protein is CAWSIGTGGETQYF.

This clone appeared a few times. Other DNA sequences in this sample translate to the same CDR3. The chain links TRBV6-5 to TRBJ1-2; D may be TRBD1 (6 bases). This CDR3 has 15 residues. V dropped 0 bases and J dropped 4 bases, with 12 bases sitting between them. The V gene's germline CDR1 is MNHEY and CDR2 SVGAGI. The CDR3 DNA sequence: TGTGCCAGCAGTTACTCTGCGGGGGGCGGCTATGGCTACACCTTC. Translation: CASSYSAGGGYGYTF.

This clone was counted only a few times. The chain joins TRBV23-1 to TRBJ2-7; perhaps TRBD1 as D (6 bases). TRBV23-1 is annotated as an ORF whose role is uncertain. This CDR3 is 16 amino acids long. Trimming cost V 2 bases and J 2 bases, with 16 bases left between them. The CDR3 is CASSQIGQGGPYEQYF. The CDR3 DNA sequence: TGCGCCAGCAGTCAAATCGGTCAAGGGGGACCCTACGAGCAGTACTTC.

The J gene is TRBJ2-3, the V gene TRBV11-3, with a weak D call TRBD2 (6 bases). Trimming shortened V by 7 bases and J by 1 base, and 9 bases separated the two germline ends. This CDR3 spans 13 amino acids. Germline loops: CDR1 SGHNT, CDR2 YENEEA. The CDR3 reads CASKRRGTDTQYF. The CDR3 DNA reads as TGTGCCAGCAAGCGGAGGGGCACAGATACGCAGTATTTT.

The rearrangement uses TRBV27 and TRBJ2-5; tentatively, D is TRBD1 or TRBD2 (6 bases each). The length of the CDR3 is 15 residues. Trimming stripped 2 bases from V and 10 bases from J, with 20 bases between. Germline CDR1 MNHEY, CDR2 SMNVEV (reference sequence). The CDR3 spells CASSLMGGAQTDQYF. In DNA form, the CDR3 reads TGTGCCAGCAGTTTAATGGGGGGCGCACAAACCGACCAGTACTTC.

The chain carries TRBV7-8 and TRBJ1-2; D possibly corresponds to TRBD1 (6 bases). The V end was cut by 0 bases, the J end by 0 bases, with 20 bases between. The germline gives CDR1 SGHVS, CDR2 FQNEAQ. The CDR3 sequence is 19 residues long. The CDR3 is CASSLARGALFLTNYGYTF. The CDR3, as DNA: TGTGCCAGCAGCTTAGCGAGGGGGGCCTTATTTCTAACTAACTATGGCTACACCTTC.

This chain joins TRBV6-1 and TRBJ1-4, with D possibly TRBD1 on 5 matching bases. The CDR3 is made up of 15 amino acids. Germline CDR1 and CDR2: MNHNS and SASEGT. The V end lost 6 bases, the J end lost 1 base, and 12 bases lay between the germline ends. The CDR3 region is CASRAGLGTNEKLFF. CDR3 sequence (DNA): TGTGCCAGCAGGGCAGGGCTAGGAACTAATGAAAAACTGTTTTTT.